The source of this T cell receptor (beta chain) is a study of chemoradiotherapy in HPV16-positive cancers. General study results and limits: Non-HPV-specific T cells did not expand in tumors during treatment, whereas candidate HPV-specific clones and E7-related motifs did. Better recurrence-free survival went with HPV-responsive T-cell expansion in HPV16-positive patients. The functional HPV-specific definition rests on just two HPV16-positive patients.

Comments on this clone: Its antigen is not identified.

CDR3 length equals 16 residues. V shed 4 bases and J 3 bases; nucleotides not matched to a gene: 9. CDR1 and CDR2 from the germline V gene are SGHRS and YFSETQ. Assay: immunoSEQ multiplex PCR; the TCRdb copy retains only in-frame clones and omits some. Of 30,000 to 45,000 clones listed, around four fifths are singletons. The sequences come from blood, collected from a patient who underwent chemoradiotherapy. V is TRBV5-1 and J is TRBJ2-7; TRBD2 matches at 11 bases. The origin of this receptor is a human donor with HPV-associated anogenital cancer. CDR3 amino acids: CASSPATSGVDYEQYF. Written as DNA, the CDR3 is TGCGCCAGCAGCCCAGCGACTAGCGGGGTAGACTACGAGCAGTACTTC.